This T cell receptor beta chain appears in the sequencing data of a study of blood T cell repertoires in COVID-19. Study-wide background: The study drew acute and convalescent COVID-19 samples from the United States, Italy and Spain. T cells, B-cell-depleted T cells, or PBMCs supplied cDNA or gDNA.

How the authors handled the data: Estimation of nucleated cell counts relied on the amplification of reference gene primers. Clones were read by immunoSEQ multiplex PCR, and TCRdb kept only the in-frame ones, dropping some. V and J calls and clone size come straight from that table; D and trimming were deduced from the DNA. The top ten clones hold about 2.9% of a sample with about 270,000 clones, about four fifths of them seen once. This CDR3 spans 14 amino acids. Germline V gives CDR1 SEHNR, CDR2 FQNEAQ (reference sequence). V shed 4 bases and J 3 bases; nucleotides not matched to a gene: 4. The sample comprised peripheral blood. The TCR sequence derives from a woman in her sixties with active or convalescent COVID-19. The chain joins TRBV7-9 to TRBJ2-7; 9 bases match TRBD1. The CDR3 here is CASSYDRGYYEQYF. CDR3 coding DNA: TGTGCCAGCAGCTACGACAGGGGGTACTACGAGCAGTACTTC.